The 21 T cell receptor beta chains in this list originate from one sample, sequenced in a study of cytomegalovirus exposure and HLA in healthy donors. In the PCR, 60 Vbeta and 13 Jbeta primers were used. Profiling relied on immunoSEQ multiplex PCR, and the TCRdb table lists in-frame clones only, not all of them. The table shows approximately 240,000 clones, with around 80% occurring only once. Sequenced material: PBMCs. These receptors all come from a woman aged 40-49 years in good health and CMV-seropositive.

CDR3 region: CASSPTLATNEKLFF. CDR3 in DNA: TGTGCCAGCAGCCCTACCCTTGCAACTAATGAAAAACTGTTTTTT. The V call is TRBV9, the J call TRBJ1-4; D is uncertain. CDR3 length: 15 residues. Germline CDR1 and CDR2: SGDLS and YYNGEE. Trimming removed 4 bases from V and 0 bases from J, with 10 bases in between.

The chain links TRBV9 to TRBJ2-3; TRBD1 matches 9 bases. The CDR3 length is 16 residues. Germline values: CDR1 SGDLS, CDR2 YYNGEE. V was pared by 6 bases and J by 0 bases, with 8 bases of the junction left unmatched. The CDR3 spells CASNREGTGSTDTQYF. Written as DNA, the CDR3 is TGTGCCAGCAACCGCGAAGGGACAGGGAGCACAGATACGCAGTATTTT.

The V and J genes are TRBV11-2 and TRBJ2-3, with no clear D. V was cut by 4 bases and J by 4 bases, with 9 bases left in between. CDR3 length equals 13 residues. Germline CDR1 and CDR2: SGHAT and FQNNGV. CDR3 DNA sequence: TGTGCCAGCAGCTCCGGAGTGTCAGATACGCAGTATTTT. It codes for CASSSGVSDTQYF.

Written as DNA, the CDR3 is TGTGCCAGCAGTGATGGGTTTTTAGCGGGGGGACGATCTACCTACGAGCAGTACTTC. Its translation: CASSDGFLAGGRSTYEQYF. V gene TRBV6-1 combines with J gene TRBJ2-7; TRBD2 matches at 10 bases. After removal of 3 bases from V and 2 bases from J, the junction contained 16 bases not matched to a gene. Germline V gives CDR1 MNHNS, CDR2 SASEGT. CDR3 length: 19 residues.

This clone was observed a few times. This chain links TRBV29-1 with TRBJ1-1, with TRBD1 matching over 9 bases. V was clipped by 4 bases and J by 3 bases; unmatched bases: 0. The CDR3 sequence is 12 residues long. Germline lookup yields CDR1 SQVTM and CDR2 ANQGSEA. The CDR3 nucleotides read TGCAGCGTTGGGACAGGGGACACTGAAGCTTTCTTT. It codes for CSVGTGDTEAFF.

The sample holds one count of this clone. This sample also contains other DNA sequences that code for the same CDR3. The rearrangement joins TRBV15 to TRBJ2-1, with 11 bases lining up with TRBD2. Germline V gives CDR1 LNHNV, CDR2 YYDKDF (reference sequence). The CDR3 consists of 16 residues. The V segment lost 0 bases and the J segment 8 bases; nucleotides outside the gene matches: 6. The CDR3 loop reads CATSRELTSGSDEQFF. CDR3 nucleotides: TGTGCCACCAGCAGAGAGTTAACTAGCGGGAGTGATGAGCAGTTCTTC.

J is TRBJ2-7 and V is TRBV5-6, with 7 nucleotides matching TRBD1. Germline V gene sequence: CDR1 SGHDT, CDR2 YYEEEE. The ends lost 4 bases at V and 3 bases at J; junction bases unmatched: 10. CDR3 length: 15 residues. CDR3 in DNA: TGTGCCAGCAGCCGTGACAGGGTAGTGCTCTACGAGCAGTACTTC. Amino acids: CASSRDRVVLYEQYF.

The chain couples TRBV6-1 to TRBJ2-6; D remains unclear. This CDR3 is built from 14 residues. The V end lost 6 bases, the J end lost 1 base, and 7 bases lay between the germline ends. The germline CDR1 and CDR2 sequences are MNHNS and SASEGT. The CDR3 region is CASRQLSGANVLTF. The CDR3 bases are TGTGCCAGCAGGCAACTATCTGGGGCCAACGTCCTGACTTTC.

A word on this clone: The germline gene is not matched at one end of the junction; a read error may be the cause. The gene calls are TRBV7-7 and TRBJ2-5; TRBD2 matches at 8 bases. The germline gives CDR1 SSHAT, CDR2 FNYEAQ (reference sequence). The CDR3 runs to 15 residues. This chain's CDR3 is CASSFPLAGQETQYF. The CDR3 DNA sequence: TGTGCTAGCAGCTTCCCTCTAGCGGGCCAAGAGACCCAGTACTTC.

The J gene is TRBJ1-1, the V gene TRBV10-3; D possibly corresponds to TRBD1 (5 bases). Germline assignment: CDR1 ENHRY and CDR2 SYGVKD. This CDR3 is 15 amino acids long. Trimming left V 0 bases short and J 2 bases short, with 10 bases between. The CDR3 DNA is TGTGCCATCAGTGAGTCGATGGGGGGAAACACTGAAGCTTTCTTT. Its translation is CAISESMGGNTEAFF.

About this clone: At one end the junction does not follow the germline gene, possibly because of a read error. This CDR3 is CASSFAGTSGSSTGELFF. The CDR3 DNA is TGTGCTAGCAGCTTCGCCGGGACTAGCGGGAGTAGCACCGGGGAGCTGTTTTTT. The chain joins TRBV7-7 to TRBJ2-2; 14 nucleotides align to TRBD2. This CDR3 region has 18 residues. Looked up from germline, CDR1 is SSHAT and CDR2 is FNYEAQ (reference sequence).

This clone was observed a few times. CDR3 residues: CAIRTSGYNEQFF. In DNA form, the CDR3 reads TGTGCCATTAGGACTAGCGGGTACAATGAGCAGTTCTTC. This chain links TRBV10-3 with TRBJ2-1; the match to TRBD2 covers 11 bases. The CDR3 extends over 13 amino acids. Germline values: CDR1 ENHRY, CDR2 SYGVKD. J was trimmed by 4 bases and V by 9 bases; bases with no gene match: 2.

The rearrangement uses TRBV4-1 and TRBJ2-2; 7 positions agree with TRBD1. CDR3 length: 14 amino acids. V shed 4 bases and J 1 base; nucleotides not matched to a gene: 0. Germline CDR1 reads MGHRA; CDR2 reads YSYEKL. The CDR3 spells CASSRDRNTGELFF. CDR3 sequence (DNA): TGCGCCAGCAGCCGGGACAGGAACACCGGGGAGCTGTTTTTT.

The gene calls are TRBV4-1 and TRBJ2-3; D is undetermined. This CDR3 has 17 amino acids. V was trimmed by 1 base and J by 0 bases, leaving 14 bases between them. From germline, CDR1 is MGHRA and CDR2 YSYEKL. The CDR3 is CASSQGPMAASTDTQYF. CDR3 DNA: TGCGCCAGCAGCCAAGGCCCCATGGCCGCTAGCACAGATACGCAGTATTTT.

This chain joins TRBV29-1 and TRBJ2-2; 9 bases are shared with TRBD2. With V trimmed by 4 bases and J by 0 bases, 18 bases remained unmatched. Germline CDR1 SQVTM, CDR2 ANQGSEA. The length of the CDR3 is 20 residues. The CDR3 sequence: CSVGEERGLAGPTNTGELFF. In DNA form, the CDR3 reads TGCAGCGTTGGTGAAGAGCGGGGGCTAGCGGGACCGACGAACACCGGGGAGCTGTTTTTT.

The chain joins TRBV30 to TRBJ1-1; D unresolved. The V gene's germline CDR1 is GTSNPN and CDR2 SVGIG (reference sequence). The CDR3 covers 11 residues. CDR3 sequence: CALQLNTEAFF. The CDR3 DNA sequence: TGTGCTTTACAGCTGAACACTGAAGCTTTCTTT.

The chain employs TRBV5-4 and TRBJ2-1; 10 bases match TRBD2. This CDR3 is built from 14 residues. V shed 4 bases and J 9 bases; nucleotides not matched to a gene: 7. Germline assignment: CDR1 SGHNT and CDR2 YYREEE (reference sequence). The CDR3, as DNA: TGTGCCAGCAGCCCCGGGACTAGCGAGGGTGAGCAGTTCTTC. Protein: CASSPGTSEGEQFF.

This chain uses TRBV7-9 with TRBJ2-7; 9 positions match TRBD1. The CDR3 has 15 amino acids. V shed 5 bases, J shed 5 bases, and the junction held 10 bases outside the gene matches. From germline, CDR1 is SEHNR and CDR2 FQNEAQ (reference sequence). Here the CDR3 reads CASSPTTGGFDEQYF. Written as DNA, the CDR3 is TGTGCCAGCAGCCCAACGACAGGGGGTTTCGACGAGCAGTACTTC. The full variable domain, completed using reference TRBV7-9 and TRBJ2-7, is DTGVSQNPRHKITKRGQNVTFRCDPISEHNRLYWYRQTLGQGPEFLTYFQNEAQLEKSRLLSDRFSAERPKGSFSTLEIQRTEQGDSAMYLCASSPTTGGFDEQYFGPGTRLTVT.

This chain joins TRBV6-5 and TRBJ2-7, with 9 bases that match TRBD1. This CDR3 comprises 15 residues. Trimming cost V 5 bases and J 4 bases; bases outside gene matches: 9. Germline V CDR1 and CDR2: MNHEY, SVGAGI. The CDR3 region is CASSAPGQGSYEQYF. In nucleotides, the CDR3 is TGTGCCAGCAGTGCACCGGGACAGGGTTCGTACGAGCAGTACTTC.

The V gene is TRBV5-6, the J gene TRBJ1-2; 8 bases agree with TRBD1. Germline CDR1 and CDR2: SGHDT and YYEEEE. The CDR3 consists of 14 residues. The V segment lost 4 bases and the J segment 7 bases; nucleotides outside the gene matches: 9. This chain's CDR3 is CASSPGQGTFGYTF. The CDR3, as DNA: TGTGCCAGCAGCCCCGGACAGGGAACGTTTGGCTACACCTTC.

The V gene is TRBV4-3, the J gene TRBJ2-3; no reliable D call. CDR1 and CDR2 (germline): LGHNA, YSLEER. The CDR3 runs to 16 residues. The V end lost 0 bases, the J end lost 2 bases, and 12 bases lay between the germline ends. This CDR3 reads CASSQDHRHPTDTQYF. Written as DNA, the CDR3 is TGCGCCAGCAGCCAAGATCATCGACACCCCACAGATACGCAGTATTTT.